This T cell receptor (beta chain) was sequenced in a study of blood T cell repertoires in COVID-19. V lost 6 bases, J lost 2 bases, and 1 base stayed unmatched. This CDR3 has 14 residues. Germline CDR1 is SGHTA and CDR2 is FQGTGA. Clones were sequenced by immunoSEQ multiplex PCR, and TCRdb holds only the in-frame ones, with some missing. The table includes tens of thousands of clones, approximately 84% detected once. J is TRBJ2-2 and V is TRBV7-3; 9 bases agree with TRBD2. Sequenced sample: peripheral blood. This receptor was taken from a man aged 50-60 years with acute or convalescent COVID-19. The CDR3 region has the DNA TGTGCCAGCAGGACTAGCGGAAACACCGGGGAGCTGTTTTTT. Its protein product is CASRTSGNTGELFF.